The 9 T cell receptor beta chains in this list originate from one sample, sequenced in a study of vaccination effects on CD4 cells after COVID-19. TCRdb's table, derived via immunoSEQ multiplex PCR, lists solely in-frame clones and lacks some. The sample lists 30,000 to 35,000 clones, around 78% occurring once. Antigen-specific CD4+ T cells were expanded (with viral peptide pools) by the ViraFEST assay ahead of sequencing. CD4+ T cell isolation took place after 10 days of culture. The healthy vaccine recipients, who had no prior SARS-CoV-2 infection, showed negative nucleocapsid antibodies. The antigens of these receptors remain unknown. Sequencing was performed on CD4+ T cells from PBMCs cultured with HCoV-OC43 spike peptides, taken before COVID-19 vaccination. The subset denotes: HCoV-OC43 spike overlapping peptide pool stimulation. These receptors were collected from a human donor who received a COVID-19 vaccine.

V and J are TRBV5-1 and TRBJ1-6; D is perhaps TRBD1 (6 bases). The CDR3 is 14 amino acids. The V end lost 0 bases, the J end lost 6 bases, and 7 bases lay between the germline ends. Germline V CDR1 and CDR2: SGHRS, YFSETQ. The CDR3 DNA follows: TGCGCCAGCAGCTTGGAGGGGGGTAATTCACCCCTCCACTTT. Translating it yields CASSLEGGNSPLHF.

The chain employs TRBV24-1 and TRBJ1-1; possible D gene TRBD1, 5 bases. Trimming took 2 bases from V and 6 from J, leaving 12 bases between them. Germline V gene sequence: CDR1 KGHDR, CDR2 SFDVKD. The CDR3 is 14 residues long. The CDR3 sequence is CATSDSDRGAEAFF. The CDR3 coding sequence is TGTGCCACCAGTGATTCTGACAGAGGGGCTGAAGCTTTCTTT.

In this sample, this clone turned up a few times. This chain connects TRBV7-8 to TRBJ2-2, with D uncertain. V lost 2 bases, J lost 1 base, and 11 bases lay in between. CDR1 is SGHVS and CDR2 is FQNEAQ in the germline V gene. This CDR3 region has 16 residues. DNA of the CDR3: TGTGCCAGCAGCTTACGAACTTATAGGAACACCGGGGAGCTGTTTTTT. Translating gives CASSLRTYRNTGELFF.

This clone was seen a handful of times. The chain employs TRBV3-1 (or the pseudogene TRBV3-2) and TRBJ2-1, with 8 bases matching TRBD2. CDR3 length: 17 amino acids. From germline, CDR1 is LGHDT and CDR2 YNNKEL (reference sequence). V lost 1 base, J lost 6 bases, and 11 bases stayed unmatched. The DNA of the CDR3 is TGTGCCAGCAGCCAAGGGCAAGGACTAGCTGTTGGCAATGAGCAGTTCTTC. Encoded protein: CASSQGQGLAVGNEQFF.

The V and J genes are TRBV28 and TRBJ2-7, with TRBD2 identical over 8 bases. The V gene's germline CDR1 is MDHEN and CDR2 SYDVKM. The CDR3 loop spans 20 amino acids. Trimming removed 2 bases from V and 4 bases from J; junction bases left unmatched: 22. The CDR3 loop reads CASSLGRVAGNLPIHYEQYF. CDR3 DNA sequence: TGTGCCAGCAGTTTAGGGAGGGTAGCGGGAAATTTACCCATCCATTACGAGCAGTACTTC. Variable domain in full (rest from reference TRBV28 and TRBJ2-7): DVKVTQSSRYLVKRTGEKVFLECVQDMDHENMFWYRQDPGLGLRLIYFSYDVKMKEKGDIPEGYSVSREKKERFSLILESASTNQTSMYLCASSLGRVAGNLPIHYEQYFGPGTRLTVT.

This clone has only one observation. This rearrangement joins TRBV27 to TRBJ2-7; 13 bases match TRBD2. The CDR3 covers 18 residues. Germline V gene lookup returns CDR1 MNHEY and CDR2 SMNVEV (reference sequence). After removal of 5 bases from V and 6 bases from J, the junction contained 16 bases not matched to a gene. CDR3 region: CASSPPRTSGSTSPEQYF. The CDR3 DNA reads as TGTGCCAGCAGTCCTCCCCGGACTAGCGGGAGCACGAGTCCCGAGCAGTACTTC.

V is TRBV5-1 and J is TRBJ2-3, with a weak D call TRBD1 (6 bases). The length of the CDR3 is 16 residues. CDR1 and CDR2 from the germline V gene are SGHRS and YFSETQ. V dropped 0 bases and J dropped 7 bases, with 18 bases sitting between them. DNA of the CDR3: TGCGCCAGCAGCTTGGGGGTTAGAGGGGACAAACATACGCAGTATTTT. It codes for CASSLGVRGDKHTQYF. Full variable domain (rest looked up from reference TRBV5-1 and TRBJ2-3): KAGVTQTPRYLIKTRGQQVTLSCSPISGHRSVSWYQQTPGQGLQFLFEYFSETQRNKGNFPGRFSGRQFSNSRSEMNVSTLELGDSALYLCASSLGVRGDKHTQYFGPGTRLTVL.

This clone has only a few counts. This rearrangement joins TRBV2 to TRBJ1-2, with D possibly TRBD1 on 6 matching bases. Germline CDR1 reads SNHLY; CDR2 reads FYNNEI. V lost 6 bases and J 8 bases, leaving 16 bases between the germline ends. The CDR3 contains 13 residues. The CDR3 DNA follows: TGTGCCAGCAGATCAGGGGAAGCGAGCGGCTACACCTTC. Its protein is CASRSGEASGYTF. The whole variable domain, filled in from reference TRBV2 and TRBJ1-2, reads EPEVTQTPSHQVTQMGQEVILRCVPISNHLYFYWYRQILGQKVEFLVSFYNNEISEKSEIFDDQFSVERPDGSNFTLKIRSTKLEDSAMYFCASRSGEASGYTFGSGTRLTVV.

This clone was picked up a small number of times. The CDR3 protein is CASSQVRYPRGKQYF. The CDR3 bases are TGTGCCAGCAGCCAAGTCCGCTACCCTAGGGGGAAGCAGTACTTC. This chain links TRBV14 with TRBJ2-7; possible D gene TRBD1, 6 bases. Germline V gene data show CDR1 as SGHDN and CDR2 as FVKESK. The CDR3 contains 15 residues. V was trimmed by 1 base and J by 8 bases, leaving 18 bases between them.